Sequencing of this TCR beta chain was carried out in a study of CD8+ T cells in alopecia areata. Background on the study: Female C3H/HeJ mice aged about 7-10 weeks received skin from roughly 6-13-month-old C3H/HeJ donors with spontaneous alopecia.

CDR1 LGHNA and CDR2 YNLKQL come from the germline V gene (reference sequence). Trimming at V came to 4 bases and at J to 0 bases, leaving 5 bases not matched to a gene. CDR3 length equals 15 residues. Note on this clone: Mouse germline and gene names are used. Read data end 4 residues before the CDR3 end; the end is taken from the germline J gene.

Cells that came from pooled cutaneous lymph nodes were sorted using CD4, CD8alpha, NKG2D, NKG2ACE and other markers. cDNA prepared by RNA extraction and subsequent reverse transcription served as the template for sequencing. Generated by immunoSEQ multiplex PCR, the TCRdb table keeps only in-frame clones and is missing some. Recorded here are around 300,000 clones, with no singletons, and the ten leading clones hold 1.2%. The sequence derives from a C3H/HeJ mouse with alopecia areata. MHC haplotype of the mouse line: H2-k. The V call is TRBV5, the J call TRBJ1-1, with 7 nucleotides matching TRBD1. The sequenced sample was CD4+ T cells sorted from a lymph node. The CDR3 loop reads CASSLSGQPNTEVFF. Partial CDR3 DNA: TGTGCCAGCAGCCTCTCGGGACAGCCAAACACA.